The table lists the clone carrying this T cell receptor (beta chain) with many counts. Its target is unknown. This CDR3 has 15 amino acids. V trimming: 4 bases; J trimming: 3 bases; junction bases outside the gene matches: 4. Germline loops: CDR1 SGHVS, CDR2 FQNEAQ. This record belongs to a study of early T cells in non-severe SARS-CoV-2 infection. Study information: Whole-blood bulk RNA, unsorted, was sequenced, and chains were unpaired. The study's findings and limits: VDJdb matching skewed toward anti-spike CD8 responses, missing private and CD4 specificities.

Individual cDNA molecules carried attached unique molecular identifiers. TCRdb used MiXCR to reprocess the 5' RACE reads, holding one entry per CDR3 protein. The table includes some 57,000 distinct CDR3 sequences, 4.5% to 7% detected once. This rearrangement joins TRBV7-8 to TRBJ2-1; 9 nucleotides match TRBD2. Sequencing used whole blood. This clonotype originated in an adult who was a healthcare worker with PCR-confirmed SARS-CoV-2 infection or an uninfected control (not recorded which). CDR3 amino acids: CASSYLAGIYNEQFF. Here the CDR3 DNA reads TGTGCCAGCAGCTACCTAGCGGGGATCTACAATGAGCAGTTCTTC.